Listed below are T cell receptor beta chains from one sample, sequenced in a study of shared T cell receptors in the human thymus. TCRdb keeps only in-frame clones here, not all; method: immunoSEQ multiplex PCR. This repertoire shows hundreds of thousands of clones, roughly 90% found once; its top ten account for 0.0095% to 0.013%. The same sample was also used in a study of human thymus T cells.

Source material: thymocytes. The receptors originated from a boy in the first two years of life with a congenital heart defect. Each CDR3 is given with its conserved first and last residue. The D gene is left open where the match is weak. The listing skips clone size in some rows; elsewhere it reads once, few, many or a size class.

>TRBV28|TRBD1|TRBJ1-1|-
TGTGCCAGCAGTCGAGGAACAGGGGGCGCCGGAACTGAAGCTTTCTTT
CASSRGTGGAGTEAFF
>TRBV7-8|TRBD2|TRBJ2-7|-
TGTGCCAGCAGCTCTGACGGGGGGAGGTACTGCGAGCAGTACTTC
CASSSDGGRYCEQYF
>TRBV21-1|-|TRBJ2-2|-
TGTGCCAGCAGCAAAGGTCTCGGGGCCGGGGAGCTGTTTTTT
CASSKGLGAGELFF
>TRBV30|TRBD2|TRBJ2-7|-
TGTGCCTGGAGTCTCCCTTATGGGACTAGCGGAAAATACGAGCAGTACTTC
CAWSLPYGTSGKYEQYF
>TRBV5-6|-|TRBJ2-7|-
TGTGCCAGCAGCTGTCGTGGTTTCAGCTACGAGCAGTACTTC
CASSCRGFSYEQYF
>TRBV5-6|TRBD2|TRBJ2-2|-
TGTGCCAGCAGCTTGCGCCTAGCGGGAGGACGAACCGGGGAGCTGTTTTTT
CASSLRLAGGRTGELFF
>TRBV2|TRBD2|TRBJ2-7|-
TGTGCCAGCAGTGGACTAGCGGGGTACGAGCAGTACTTC
CASSGLAGYEQYF
>TRBV28|-|TRBJ2-2|-
TGTGCCAGCAGTTTTCGCAGGGCCAATAGGAACACCGGGGAGCTGTTTTTT
CASSFRRANRNTGELFF
>TRBV6-4|TRBD2|TRBJ2-1|-
TGTGCCATCGCGACTAGCGGGAGGCCCAATGAGCAGTTCTTC
CAIATSGRPNEQFF
>TRBV28|-|TRBJ2-7|-
TGTGCCAGCAGTCCATTACGGAGGGACAGTAACTCCTACGAGCAGTACTTC
CASSPLRRDSNSYEQYF
>TRBV6-6|-|TRBJ2-7|-
TGTGCCAGCAGCCCGACCCGGCAGGACTACGAGCAGTACTTC
CASSPTRQDYEQYF
>TRBV5-6|TRBD2|TRBJ2-3|-
TGTGCCAGCAGCTTAACTAGCGGTCTTAGCACAGATACGCAGTATTTT
CASSLTSGLSTDTQYF
>TRBV29-1|TRBD2|TRBJ2-1|-
TGCAGCGGACGACTAGCGGGACCTATCTACAATGAGCAGTTCTTC
CSGRLAGPIYNEQFF
>TRBV11-2|TRBD2|TRBJ2-7|-
TGTGCCAGCAGCTTAGTTCCTAGCGGGAGTCCTGGTTACGAGCAGTACTTC
CASSLVPSGSPGYEQYF
>TRBV7-9|-|TRBJ2-1|-
TGTGCCAGCTCTGAACTTTCGAGCTCCTACAATGAGCAGTTCTTC
CASSELSSSYNEQFF
>TRBV27|-|TRBJ2-1|-
TGTGCCACCCGAAAGGAGCGGTCGGTAGGCTACAATGAGCAGTTCTTC
CATRKERSVGYNEQFF
>TRBV5-1|TRBD1|TRBJ1-1|-
TGCGCCAGCAGCTCAGGGGGAACGGCTGAAGCTTTCTTT
CASSSGGTAEAFF
>TRBV7-2|TRBD2|TRBJ2-7|-
TGTGCCAGCAGCTTAGTAGCGGGGGCAAACTCCTACGAGCAGTACTTC
CASSLVAGANSYEQYF
>TRBV11-3|-|TRBJ2-1|once
TGTGCCAGCAGCTTCTCGTGCTACAATGAGCAGTTCTTC
CASSFSCYNEQFF
>TRBV15|TRBD2|TRBJ2-2|-
TGTGCCACCAGAAGAAATTTTAGCGGGAGGAACACCGGGGAGCTGTTTTTT
CATRRNFSGRNTGELFF
>TRBV28|TRBD2|TRBJ2-5|once
TGTGCCAGCAGTTCCGGGAGCGGGAGAGAAGAGACCCAGTACTTC
CASSSGSGREETQYF
>TRBV15|TRBD1|TRBJ2-4|once
TGTGCCACCAGCTGCCGGGACAGGTTAGCCAAAAACATTCAGTACTTC
CATSCRDRLAKNIQYF
>TRBV4-3|TRBD1|TRBJ2-3|-
TGCGCCAGCAGCCCTAGATGGCCGGGACAGGGGGAAGATACGCAGTATTTT
CASSPRWPGQGEDTQYF
>TRBV28|TRBD2|TRBJ2-7|-
TGTGCCAGCAGCCCCCCAGGGACGGGAGGACCCGAGCAGTACTTC
CASSPPGTGGPEQYF
>TRBV10-3|TRBD2|TRBJ2-3|-
TGTGCCATCAGTGAGACTAGCGGGGACACAGATACGCAGTATTTT
CAISETSGDTDTQYF
>TRBV7-9|TRBD1|TRBJ1-1|-
TGTGCCAGCAGCGAAGACAGGGAGAACACTGAAGCTTTCTTT
CASSEDRENTEAFF
>TRBV6-5|-|TRBJ2-2|-
TGTGCCAGCAGTTTCGTCCAGGGGCCGAACACCGGGGAGCTGTTTTTT
CASSFVQGPNTGELFF
>TRBV7-9|-|TRBJ2-6|-
TGTGCCAGCAGCTCGACTAGTGACCTTTCCTCTGGGGCCAACGTCCTGACTTTC
CASSSTSDLSSGANVLTF
>TRBV28|TRBD1|TRBJ1-5|-
TGTGCCAGCAGTTTAGGAGCGACAGGGGGGAGCAATCAGCCCCAGCATTTT
CASSLGATGGSNQPQHF
>TRBV10-1|TRBD2|TRBJ2-5|-
TGCGCCAGCAGTGAGAGGGAGGGGTTGAGACAAGAGACCCAGTACTTC
CASSEREGLRQETQYF
>TRBV28|-|TRBJ1-1|-
TGTGCCAGCAGTTTACGATCTACACACGTGGGGAAGGGACAGAACACTGAAGCTTTCTTT
CASSLRSTHVGKGQNTEAFF
>TRBV28|TRBD1|TRBJ1-2|-
TGTGCCAGCACCCAGACAGGGAACGGCTACACCTTC
CASTQTGNGYTF
>TRBV7-8|-|TRBJ2-7|-
TGTGCCAGCAGCTTAGTTTCGGGAAAGATAAGGTACGAGCAGTACTTC
CASSLVSGKIRYEQYF
>TRBV28|TRBD1|TRBJ2-1|-
TGTGCCATTGGAACAGGGGCCCAGTTCTTC
CAIGTGAQFF
>TRBV19|-|TRBJ1-5|-
TGTGCCAGTAGTCCCCCGGGGGGTCAGCCCCAGCATTTT
CASSPPGGQPQHF
>TRBV12-5|-|TRBJ1-1|-
TGTGCTAGTGGTTTAAGGGACTCGTGGAGTGTTGAAGCTTTCTTT
CASGLRDSWSVEAFF
>TRBV14|-|TRBJ1-1|-
TGTGCCAGCAGCCAAGGGGAGGAGAACACTGAAGCTTTCTTT
CASSQGEENTEAFF
>TRBV27|-|TRBJ2-7|-
TGTGCCAGCAGCTCCGAGTGCCCCGGCGAGCAGTACTTC
CASSSECPGEQYF
>TRBV6-5|TRBD1|TRBJ2-7|-
TGTGCCAGCCGGACAGGCTCCGAGCAGCAGTACTTC
CASRTGSEQQYF
>TRBV30|-|TRBJ1-4|-
TGTGCCTGGAGTGACACAGGGCCGGATGGGTCGAGTGAAAAACTGTTTTTT
CAWSDTGPDGSSEKLFF
>TRBV11-3|TRBD1|TRBJ1-1|-
TGTGCCAGCAGCCCAGGGGGCACTGAAGCTTTCTTT
CASSPGGTEAFF
>TRBV18|-|TRBJ2-7|-
TGTGCCAGCTCTAAGAGCCTCCTAGGCTACGAGCAGTACTTC
CASSKSLLGYEQYF
>TRBV27|TRBD1|TRBJ2-2|-
TGTGCCAGCAGTTTATACCCCTTGGACAGGGGGCATGCCGGGGAGCTGTTTTTT
CASSLYPLDRGHAGELFF
>TRBV7-9|-|TRBJ2-7|-
TGTGCCAGCAGCTTCATGAACAACGAGCAGTACTTC
CASSFMNNEQYF
>TRBV10-3|TRBD1|TRBJ1-3|few
TGTGCCATCAGTGACCCCGGGACAGGGTCAAGCTGTACTGGAAACACCATATATTTT
CAISDPGTGSSCTGNTIYF
>TRBV27|-|TRBJ2-3|-
TGTGCCAGCAGTTCGCTAGCAGAAGATACGCAGTATTTT
CASSSLAEDTQYF
>TRBV2|TRBD1|TRBJ2-7|-
TGTGCCAGCAGAGACTCGACAGGGGACTACGAGCAGTACTTC
CASRDSTGDYEQYF
>TRBV4-3|-|TRBJ2-1|-
TGCGCCAGCAGCCAAGATTTGGGTAGCGGCTACAATGAGCAGTTCTTC
CASSQDLGSGYNEQFF
>TRBV15|TRBD1|TRBJ2-7|-
TGTGCCACCAGCACCTCACCGGGACAGGGGTTCCACGAGCAGTACTTC
CATSTSPGQGFHEQYF